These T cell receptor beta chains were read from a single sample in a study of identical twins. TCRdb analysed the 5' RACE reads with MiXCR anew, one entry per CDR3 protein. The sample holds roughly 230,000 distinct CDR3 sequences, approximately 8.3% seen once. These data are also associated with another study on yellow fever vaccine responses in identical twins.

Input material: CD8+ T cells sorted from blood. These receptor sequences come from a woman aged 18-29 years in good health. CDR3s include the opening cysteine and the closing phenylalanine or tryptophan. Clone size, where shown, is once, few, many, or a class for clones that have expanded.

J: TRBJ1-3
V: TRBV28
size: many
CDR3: CASRPTGGFGNTIYF

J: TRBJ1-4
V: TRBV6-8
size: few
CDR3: CASTQTGVASLEPEKLFF

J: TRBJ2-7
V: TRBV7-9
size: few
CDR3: CASSLVGLAGCEQYF

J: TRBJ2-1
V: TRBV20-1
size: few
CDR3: CSARDFRSSYNEQFF

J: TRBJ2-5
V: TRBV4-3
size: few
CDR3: CASSQDSTSGGQETQYF

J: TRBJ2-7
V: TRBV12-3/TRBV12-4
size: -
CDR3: CASSSPTSQTGDYYEQYF

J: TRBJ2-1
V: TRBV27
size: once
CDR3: CASSLVTSGRKDEQFF

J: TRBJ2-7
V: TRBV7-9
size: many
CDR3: CASSSATGTGGYEQYF

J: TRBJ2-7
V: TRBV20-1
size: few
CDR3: CSARDDRTPSYEQYF

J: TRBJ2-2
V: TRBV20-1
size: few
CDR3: CSARTLAGTNTGELFF

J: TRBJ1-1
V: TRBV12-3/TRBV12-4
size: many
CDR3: CASSWGSPNTEAFF

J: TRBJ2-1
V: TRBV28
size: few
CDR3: CASKGTSWYNEQFF

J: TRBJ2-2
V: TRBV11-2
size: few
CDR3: CASRILASPGELFF

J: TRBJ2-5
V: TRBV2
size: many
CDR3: CASSDITSGGQETQYF

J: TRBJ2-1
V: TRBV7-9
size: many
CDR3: CASSLAPLNNEQFF

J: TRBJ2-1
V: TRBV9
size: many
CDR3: CASSVSLNEQFF

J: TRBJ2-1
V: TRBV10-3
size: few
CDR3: CAISEVSYNEQFF

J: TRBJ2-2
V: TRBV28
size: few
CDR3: CASSLKGMDTGELFF

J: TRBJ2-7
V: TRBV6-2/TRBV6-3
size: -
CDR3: CASVTSASGRYEQYF

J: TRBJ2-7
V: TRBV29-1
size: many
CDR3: CSVERGDYEQYF

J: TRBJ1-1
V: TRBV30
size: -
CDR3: CAWSPSMNTEAFF

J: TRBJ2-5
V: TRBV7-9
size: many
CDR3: CASSEQGGQETQYF

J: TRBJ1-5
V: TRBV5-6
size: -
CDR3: CASSVGVANQPQHF

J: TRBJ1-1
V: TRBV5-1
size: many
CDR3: CASSLFYNDEAFF

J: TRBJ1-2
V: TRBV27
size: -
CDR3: CASSLRGDKPQNYGYTF

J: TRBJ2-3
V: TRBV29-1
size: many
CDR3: CSVELAGSTDTQYF

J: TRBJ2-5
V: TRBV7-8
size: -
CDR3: CASSLAGDSETQYF

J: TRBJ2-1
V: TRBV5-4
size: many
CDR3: CASSPPGNEQFF

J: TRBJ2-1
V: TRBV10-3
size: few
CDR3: CAISPGLAAYNEQFF

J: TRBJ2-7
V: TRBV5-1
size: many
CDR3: CASKWDISSSYEQYF

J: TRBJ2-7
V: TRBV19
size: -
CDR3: CASSITGGYEQYF

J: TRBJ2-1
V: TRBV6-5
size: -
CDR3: CASSYRTGSGNEQFF

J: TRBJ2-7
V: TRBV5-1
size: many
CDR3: CASSLRSSYEQYF

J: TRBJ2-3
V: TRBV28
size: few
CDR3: CASSTIDRGLGLGPDTQYF

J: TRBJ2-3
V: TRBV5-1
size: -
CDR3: CASSLGDRRAGRTDTQYF

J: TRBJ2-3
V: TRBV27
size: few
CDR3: CASRTGTDTQYF

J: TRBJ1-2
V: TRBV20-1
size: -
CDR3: CSARDPGFAYGYTF

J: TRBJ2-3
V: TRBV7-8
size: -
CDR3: CASSLEQGWTDTQYF

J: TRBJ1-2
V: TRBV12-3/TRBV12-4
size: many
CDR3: CASTIPGGAYGYTF

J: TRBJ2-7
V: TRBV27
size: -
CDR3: CASSPPFSREQYF

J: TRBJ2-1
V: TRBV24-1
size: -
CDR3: CATSDLQGSESKEQFF

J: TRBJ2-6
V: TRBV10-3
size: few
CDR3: CAISDPGQGPSGANVLTF

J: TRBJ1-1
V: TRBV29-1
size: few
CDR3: CSVEDRGNTEAFF

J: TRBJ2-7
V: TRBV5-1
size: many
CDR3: CASSSAGNSYEQYF

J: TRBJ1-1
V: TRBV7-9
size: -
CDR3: CASSLTGSEAFF

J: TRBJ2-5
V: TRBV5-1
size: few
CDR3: CASSQIGSMEETQYF

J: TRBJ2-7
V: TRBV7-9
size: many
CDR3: CASSSVGEEQYF

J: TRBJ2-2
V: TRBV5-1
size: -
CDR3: CASSLNDRLMNTGELFF

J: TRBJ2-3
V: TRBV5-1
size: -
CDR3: CASSLGPSGRTPTDTQYF

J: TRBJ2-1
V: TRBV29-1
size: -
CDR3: CSVIGTGFYNEQFF

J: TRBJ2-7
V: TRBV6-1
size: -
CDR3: CASSPTGPPSYEQYF

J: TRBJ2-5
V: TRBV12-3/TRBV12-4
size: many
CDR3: CASSFMTGGQETQYF

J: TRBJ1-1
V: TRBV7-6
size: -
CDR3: CASSLGTGHTEAFF

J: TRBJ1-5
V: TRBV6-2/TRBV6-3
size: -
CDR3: CASTGINQPQHF

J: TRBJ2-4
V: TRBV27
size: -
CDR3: CASSRDGTENIQYF